Listed here are 11 T cell receptor beta chains from one sample, sequenced in a study of T cells in Graves' hyperthyroidism and ophthalmopathy. Template material for amplifying TCR beta CDR3 regions consisted of RNA transcripts. In the first-round RT-PCR of the TCR CDR3, the HTBI primer set was used. TCRdb used MiXCR to reprocess the multiplex PCR reads, holding one entry per CDR3 protein. This sample yields about 500,000 distinct CDR3 sequences, of which 17% are seen a single time; around 17% belongs to the top ten. The sequenced material came from blood. Source of these receptors: a woman between 18 and 29 years old with Graves' ophthalmopathy.

V usage is TRBV12-3 or TRBV12-4 and J usage is TRBJ1-1, with D possibly being TRBD1 (5 bases). Trimming left V 6 bases short and J 4 bases short, with 15 bases between. This CDR3 is built from 14 residues. The CDR3 is CASRQNRGITEAFF. The CDR3 nucleotides are TGTGCCAGCAGACAGAACCGGGGGATCACTGAAGCTTTCTTT.

This clonotype was seen many times. V usage is TRBV28 and J usage is TRBJ1-1, with D hard to call. The CDR3 length is 15 residues. Germline CDR1 is MDHEN and CDR2 is SYDVKM. Trimming cost V 2 bases and J 5 bases, with 15 bases left between them. CDR3 sequence (DNA): TGTGCCAGCAGTTTACTACCCGAAGAAGGGACTGAAGCTTTCTTT. The encoded protein is CASSLLPEEGTEAFF.

Many counts were recorded for this clonotype. The chain couples TRBV2 to TRBJ1-2; 10 bases line up with TRBD1. V lost 2 bases to trimming and J lost 3 bases; unmatched junction nucleotides: 3. Germline-derived CDR1 and CDR2 are SNHLY and FYNNEI. The CDR3 is 15 amino acids. The CDR3 loop reads CASSETTGGYYGYTF. In nucleotides, the CDR3 is TGTGCCAGCAGTGAAACGACAGGGGGCTACTATGGCTACACCTTC.

This clonotype appeared a single time. The rearrangement joins TRBV19 to TRBJ1-4, with D perhaps matching TRBD1 (6 bases). The CDR3 is 16 residues long. V lost 3 bases to trimming and J lost 4 bases, with 15 bases between them. CDR1 and CDR2 from the germline V gene are LNHDA and SQIVND (reference sequence). For the CDR3, the DNA is TGTGCCAGTAGTATCCTCATGGGACAACGTAATGAAAAACTGTTTTTT. This translates into CASSILMGQRNEKLFF. The whole variable domain, filled in from reference TRBV19 and TRBJ1-4, reads DGGITQSPKYLFRKEGQNVTLSCEQNLNHDAMYWYRQDPGQGLRLIYYSQIVNDFQKGDIAEGYSVSREKKESFPLTVTSAQKNPTAFYLCASSILMGQRNEKLFFGSGTQLSVL.

CDR3 DNA: TGTGCCAGCAGTTTATCGGACAGGGACTATGGCTACACCTTC. Amino acids: CASSLSDRDYGYTF. The chain uses TRBV28 and TRBJ1-2; 8 nucleotides match TRBD1. J was trimmed by 3 bases and V by 1 base; bases with no gene match: 1. The CDR3 consists of 14 residues. The germline CDR1 and CDR2 sequences are MDHEN and SYDVKM.

This sequence joins TRBV6-1 and TRBJ1-6, with 7 bases lining up with TRBD1. V shed 6 bases and J 6 bases; nucleotides not matched to a gene: 2. From germline, CDR1 is MNHNS and CDR2 SASEGT. CDR3 size: 13 residues. The CDR3 DNA sequence: TGTGCCAGCAGGGGACAGCCTAATTCACCCCTCCACTTT. It specifies CASRGQPNSPLHF.

In its sample, this clonotype was seen many times. The V and J genes are TRBV18 and TRBJ2-7, with 9 nucleotides matching TRBD1. This CDR3 has 16 residues. V trimming: 4 bases; J trimming: 1 base; junction bases outside the gene matches: 8. Germline V gene sequence: CDR1 KGHSH, CDR2 LQKENI. The CDR3 DNA is TGTGCCAGCTCACGTGGAGACAGGGGGGTATCCTACGAGCAGTACTTC. Translating it yields CASSRGDRGVSYEQYF.

For this clonotype: The germline gene is not matched at one end of the junction; a read error may be the cause. The chain links TRBV27 to TRBJ1-5; D unresolved. Germline V gene data show CDR1 as MNHEY and CDR2 as SMNVEV (reference sequence). The CDR3 covers 13 residues. The DNA of the CDR3 is TGTGCCGGCAGTTGGGGAGGAACGAAGCCCCAGCATTTT. Translating it yields CAGSWGGTKPQHF.

This clonotype was seen at least ten times. The chain uses TRBV6-1 and TRBJ2-3; D not resolved. The CDR3 extends over 13 amino acids. Germline CDR1 is MNHNS and CDR2 is SASEGT. V lost 2 bases and J 6 bases, leaving 9 bases between the germline ends. The CDR3 is CASSESTSDTQYF. DNA of the CDR3: TGTGCCAGCAGTGAATCGACGTCCGATACGCAGTATTTT.

The V call is TRBV28, the J call TRBJ1-1; TRBD1 matches at 7 bases. V lost 1 base to trimming and J lost 0 bases; unmatched junction nucleotides: 11. In germline, CDR1 is MDHEN, CDR2 SYDVKM. The CDR3 is 18 residues long. CDR3 coding DNA: TGTGCCAGCAGTTTATTGGTAGGGGGCGGAAAAATGAACACTGAAGCTTTCTTT. It specifies CASSLLVGGGKMNTEAFF.

This clonotype was recorded only once. The rearrangement links TRBV28 to TRBJ1-4; a weak D match, TRBD1 (6 bases). Germline-derived CDR1 and CDR2 are MDHEN and SYDVKM. Trimming took 5 bases from V and 3 from J, leaving 13 bases between them. The CDR3 runs 15 residues. Here the CDR3 reads CASSHIQGANEKLFF. The CDR3 nucleotides are TGTGCCAGCAGTCACATACAGGGAGCTAATGAAAAACTGTTTTTT. Full variable domain (outside the CDR3, taken from reference TRBV28 and TRBJ1-4): DVKVTQSSRYLVKRTGEKVFLECVQDMDHENMFWYRQDPGLGLRLIYFSYDVKMKEKGDIPEGYSVSREKKERFSLILESASTNQTSMYLCASSHIQGANEKLFFGSGTQLSVL.